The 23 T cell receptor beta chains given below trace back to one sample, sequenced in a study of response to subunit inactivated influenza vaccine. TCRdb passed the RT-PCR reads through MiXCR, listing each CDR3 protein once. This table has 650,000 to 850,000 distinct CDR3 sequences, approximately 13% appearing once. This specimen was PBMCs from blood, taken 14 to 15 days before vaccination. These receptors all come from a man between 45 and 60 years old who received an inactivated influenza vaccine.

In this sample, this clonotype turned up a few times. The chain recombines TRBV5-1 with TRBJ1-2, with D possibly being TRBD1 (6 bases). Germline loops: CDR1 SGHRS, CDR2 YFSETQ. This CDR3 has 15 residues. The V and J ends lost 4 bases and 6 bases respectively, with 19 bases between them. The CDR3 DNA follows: TGCGCCAGCAGCGCGGGGACATCGGCTATACATGGCTACACCTTC. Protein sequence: CASSAGTSAIHGYTF.

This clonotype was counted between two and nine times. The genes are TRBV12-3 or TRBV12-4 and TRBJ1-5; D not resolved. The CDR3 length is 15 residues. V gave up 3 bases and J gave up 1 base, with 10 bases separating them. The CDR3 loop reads CASSFVGVSNQPQHF. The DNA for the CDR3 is TGTGCCAGCAGTTTCGTTGGGGTGAGCAATCAGCCCCAGCATTTT.

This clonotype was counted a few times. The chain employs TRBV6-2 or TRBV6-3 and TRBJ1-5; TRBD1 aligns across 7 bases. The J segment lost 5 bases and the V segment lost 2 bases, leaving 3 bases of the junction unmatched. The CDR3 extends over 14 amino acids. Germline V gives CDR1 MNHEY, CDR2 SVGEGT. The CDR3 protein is CASSYPTGYQPQHF. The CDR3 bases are TGTGCCAGCAGTTACCCGACAGGGTATCAGCCCCAGCATTTT.

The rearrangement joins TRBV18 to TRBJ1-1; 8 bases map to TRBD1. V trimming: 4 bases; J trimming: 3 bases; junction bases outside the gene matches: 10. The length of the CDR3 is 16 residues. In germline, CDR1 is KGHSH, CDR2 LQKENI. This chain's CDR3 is CASSQLPGQADTEAFF. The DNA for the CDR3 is TGTGCCAGCTCACAGCTTCCGGGACAGGCGGACACTGAAGCTTTCTTT.

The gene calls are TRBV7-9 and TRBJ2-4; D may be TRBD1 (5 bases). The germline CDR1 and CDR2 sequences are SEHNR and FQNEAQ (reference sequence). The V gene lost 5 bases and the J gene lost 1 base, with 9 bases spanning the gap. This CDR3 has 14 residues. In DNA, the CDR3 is TGTGCCAGCAGCGCCAGGGTTGCCAAAAACATTCAGTACTTC. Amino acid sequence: CASSARVAKNIQYF.

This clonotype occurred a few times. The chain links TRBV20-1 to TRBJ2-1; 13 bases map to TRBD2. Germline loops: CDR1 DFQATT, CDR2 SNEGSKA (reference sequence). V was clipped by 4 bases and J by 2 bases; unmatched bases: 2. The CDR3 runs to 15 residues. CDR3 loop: CSATTSGGAYNEQFF. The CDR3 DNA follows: TGCAGTGCTACAACTAGCGGGGGGGCCTACAATGAGCAGTTCTTC.

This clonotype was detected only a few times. As DNA, the CDR3 is TGCGCCAGCAGTACGGGACAGGGGTTAACCCAGTACTTC. As protein: CASSTGQGLTQYF. The gene calls are TRBV10-2 and TRBJ2-5, with 10 bases lining up with TRBD1. Germline V gene sequence: CDR1 WSHSY, CDR2 SAAADI. J was trimmed by 8 bases and V by 5 bases; bases with no gene match: 5. The CDR3 sequence is 13 residues long.

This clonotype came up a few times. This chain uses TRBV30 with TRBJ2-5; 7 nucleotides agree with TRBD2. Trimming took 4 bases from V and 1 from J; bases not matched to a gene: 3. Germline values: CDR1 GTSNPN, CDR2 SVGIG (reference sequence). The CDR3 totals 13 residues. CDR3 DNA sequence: TGTGCCTGGACTCTAGCGGCCCAAGAGACCCAGTACTTC. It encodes CAWTLAAQETQYF.

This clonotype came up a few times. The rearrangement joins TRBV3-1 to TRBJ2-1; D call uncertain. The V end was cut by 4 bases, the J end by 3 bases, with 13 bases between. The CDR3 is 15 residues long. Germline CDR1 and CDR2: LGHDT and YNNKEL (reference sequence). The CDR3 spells CASSPSGQIYNEQFF. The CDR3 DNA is TGTGCCAGCAGCCCTTCCGGTCAGATCTACAATGAGCAGTTCTTC.

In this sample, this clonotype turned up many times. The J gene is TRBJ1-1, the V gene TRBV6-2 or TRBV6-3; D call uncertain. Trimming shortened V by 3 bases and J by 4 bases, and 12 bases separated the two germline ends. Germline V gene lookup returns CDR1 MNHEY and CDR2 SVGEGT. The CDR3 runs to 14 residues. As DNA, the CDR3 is TGTGCCAGCAGTTATGCGGTCGTGAGCACTGAAGCTTTCTTT. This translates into CASSYAVVSTEAFF.

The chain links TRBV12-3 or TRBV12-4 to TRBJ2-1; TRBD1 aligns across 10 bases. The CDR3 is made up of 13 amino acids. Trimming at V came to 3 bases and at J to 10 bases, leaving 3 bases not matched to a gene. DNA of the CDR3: TGTGCCAGCAGTTTTAGGGGACAGGGGGAGCAGTTCTTC. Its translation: CASSFRGQGEQFF.

CDR3 residues: CSGGQGGGNQPQHF. The CDR3 bases are TGCAGTGGGGGCCAGGGAGGAGGCAATCAGCCCCAGCATTTT. The chain joins TRBV20-1 to TRBJ1-5; a possible D gene is TRBD1 (5 bases). This CDR3 has 14 residues. Trimming cost V 7 bases and J 2 bases, with 15 bases left between them. Per the germline V gene, CDR1 is DFQATT and CDR2 is SNEGSKA (reference sequence).

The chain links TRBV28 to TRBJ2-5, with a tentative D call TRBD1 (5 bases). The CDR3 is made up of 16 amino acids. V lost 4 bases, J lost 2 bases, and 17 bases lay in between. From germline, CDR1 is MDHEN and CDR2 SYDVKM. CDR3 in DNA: TGTGCCAGCAGTTCGCCCCTGGGGCAGCTACAAGAGACCCAGTACTTC. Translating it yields CASSSPLGQLQETQYF.

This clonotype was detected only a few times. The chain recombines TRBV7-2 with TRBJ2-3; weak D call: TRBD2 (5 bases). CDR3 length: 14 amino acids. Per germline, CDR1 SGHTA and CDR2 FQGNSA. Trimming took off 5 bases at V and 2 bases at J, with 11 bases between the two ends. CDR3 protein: CASSIPGNTDTQYF. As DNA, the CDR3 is TGTGCCAGCAGCATACCGGGGAACACAGATACGCAGTATTTT.

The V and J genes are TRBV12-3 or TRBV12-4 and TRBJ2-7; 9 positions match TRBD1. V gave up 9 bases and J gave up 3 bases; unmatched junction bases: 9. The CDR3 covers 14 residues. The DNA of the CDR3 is TGTGCCAGTCGGCAAACGACAGGGGGCTACGAGCAGTACTTC. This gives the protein CASRQTTGGYEQYF.

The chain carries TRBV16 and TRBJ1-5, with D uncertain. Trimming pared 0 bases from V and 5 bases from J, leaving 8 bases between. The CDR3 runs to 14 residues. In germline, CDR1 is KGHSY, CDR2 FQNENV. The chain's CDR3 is CASSQSAFDQPQHF. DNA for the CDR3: TGTGCCAGCAGCCAATCGGCTTTCGATCAGCCCCAGCATTTT.

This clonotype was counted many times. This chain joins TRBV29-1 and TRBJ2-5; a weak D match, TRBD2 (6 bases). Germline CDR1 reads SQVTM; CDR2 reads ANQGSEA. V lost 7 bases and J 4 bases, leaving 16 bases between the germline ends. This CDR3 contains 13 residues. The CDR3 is CSATLNGGETQYF. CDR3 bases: TGCAGCGCCACTCTGAACGGGGGAGAGACCCAGTACTTC.

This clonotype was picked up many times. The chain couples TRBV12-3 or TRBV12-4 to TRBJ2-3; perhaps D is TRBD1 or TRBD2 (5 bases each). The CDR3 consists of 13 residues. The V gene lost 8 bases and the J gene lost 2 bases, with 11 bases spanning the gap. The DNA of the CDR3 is TGTGCCAGCCGGGACCGAAACACAGATACGCAGTATTTT. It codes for CASRDRNTDTQYF.

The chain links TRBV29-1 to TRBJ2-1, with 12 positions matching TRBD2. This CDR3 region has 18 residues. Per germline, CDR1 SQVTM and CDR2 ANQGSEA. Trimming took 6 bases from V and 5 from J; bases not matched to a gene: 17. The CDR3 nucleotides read TGCAGCGTAGAACCATTCGGACTAGCGGGGATAATTAACAATGAGCAGTTCTTC. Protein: CSVEPFGLAGIINNEQFF.

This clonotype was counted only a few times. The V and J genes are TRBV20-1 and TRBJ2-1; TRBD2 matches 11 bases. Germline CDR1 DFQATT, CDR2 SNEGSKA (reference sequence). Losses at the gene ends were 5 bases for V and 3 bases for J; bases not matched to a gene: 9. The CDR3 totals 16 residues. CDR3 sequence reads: CSAPTLAGGHYNEQFF. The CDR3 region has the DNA TGCAGTGCTCCTACCCTAGCGGGGGGCCACTACAATGAGCAGTTCTTC.

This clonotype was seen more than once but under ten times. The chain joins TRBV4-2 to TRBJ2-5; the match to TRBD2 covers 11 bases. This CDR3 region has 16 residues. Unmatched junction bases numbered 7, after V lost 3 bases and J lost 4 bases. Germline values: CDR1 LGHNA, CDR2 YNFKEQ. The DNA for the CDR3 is TGTGCCAGCAGCCAGGGGGGACTAGCGGAAGGAGAGACCCAGTACTTC. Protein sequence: CASSQGGLAEGETQYF.

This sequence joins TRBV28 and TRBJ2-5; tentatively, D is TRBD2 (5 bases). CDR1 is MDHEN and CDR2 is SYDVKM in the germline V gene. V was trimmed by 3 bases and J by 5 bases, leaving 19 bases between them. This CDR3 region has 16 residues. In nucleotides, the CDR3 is TGTGCCAGCAGTTTCGGCTTCGGGGATAAGGAGGAGACCCAGTACTTC. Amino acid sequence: CASSFGFGDKEETQYF.

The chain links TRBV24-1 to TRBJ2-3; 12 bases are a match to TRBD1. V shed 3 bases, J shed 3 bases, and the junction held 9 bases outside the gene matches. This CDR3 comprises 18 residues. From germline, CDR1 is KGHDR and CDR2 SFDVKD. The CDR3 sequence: CATSDPGTGGASTDTQYF. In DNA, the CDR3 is TGTGCCACCAGTGATCCAGGGACAGGGGGCGCGAGTACAGATACGCAGTATTTT.